A single T cell receptor beta chain is shown here with its context. The same CDR3 can be traced to other DNA sequences in this sample. TCRdb's table, derived via immunoSEQ multiplex PCR, lists solely in-frame clones and lacks some. The repertoire holds approximately 76,000 clones, with roughly 86% as singletons. This sample stems from a study of OX40 agonist ivuxolimab in advanced cancers. The wider study: All patients had ivuxolimab intravenously every 2 weeks at 0.01 to 10 mg/kg. Previous treatment with anti-PD-1, anti-PD-L1 or anti-CTLA-4 therapy was allowed; about 44% had received some. Patients achieving partial responses numbered three: one hepatocellular carcinoma case and two cutaneous melanoma cases.

This sequence was found in an adult with an advanced solid tumor such as melanoma, head and neck, liver or kidney cancer. Sample: CD4+ or CD8+ T cells sorted from blood, taken in a trial of the OX40 agonist ivuxolimab.

In nucleotides, the CDR3 is TGTGCCAGTAGTACGGGAGGGACAGATACGCAGTATTTT. It is translated as CASSTGGTDTQYF. V and J are TRBV19 and TRBJ2-3; TRBD2 aligns across 8 bases. This CDR3 comprises 13 residues. The V gene end was trimmed by 4 bases and the J gene end by 3 bases; junction bases not matched to a gene: 0. In germline, CDR1 is LNHDA, CDR2 SQIVND (reference sequence).